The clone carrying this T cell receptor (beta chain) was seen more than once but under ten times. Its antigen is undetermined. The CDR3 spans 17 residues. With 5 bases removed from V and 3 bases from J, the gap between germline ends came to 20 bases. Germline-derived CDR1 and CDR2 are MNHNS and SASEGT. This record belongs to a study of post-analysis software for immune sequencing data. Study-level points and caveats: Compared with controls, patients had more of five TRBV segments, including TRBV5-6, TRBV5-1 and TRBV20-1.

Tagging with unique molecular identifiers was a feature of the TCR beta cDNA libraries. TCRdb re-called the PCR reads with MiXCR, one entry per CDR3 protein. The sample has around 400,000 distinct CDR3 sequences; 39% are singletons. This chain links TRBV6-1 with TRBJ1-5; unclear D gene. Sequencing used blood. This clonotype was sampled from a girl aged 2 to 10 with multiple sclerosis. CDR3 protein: CASSRAGGFRNNQPQHF. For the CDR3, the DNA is TGTGCCAGCAGTCGCGCAGGAGGTTTTCGTAACAATCAGCCCCAGCATTTT.